What follows are 14 T cell receptor beta chains derived from one specimen sequenced in a study of cytomegalovirus exposure and HLA in healthy donors. The primer mix had 60 Vbeta and 13 Jbeta primers. Method: immunoSEQ multiplex PCR; TCRdb's copy keeps in-frame clones and lacks some. Among some 41,000 clones listed, 68% were seen once. Sequenced: PBMCs. These receptors were taken from a middle-aged man in good health and CMV-seronegative.

The rearrangement uses TRBV5-4 and TRBJ2-3, with 9 nucleotides matching TRBD1. Trimming took 0 bases from V and 3 from J; bases not matched to a gene: 2. CDR1 and CDR2 from the germline V gene are SGHNT and YYREEE (reference sequence). The CDR3 extends over 15 amino acids. As DNA, the CDR3 is TGTGCCAGCAGCTTGGTACAGGGGGCAACAGATACGCAGTATTTT. Amino acids: CASSLVQGATDTQYF.

V and J are TRBV30 and TRBJ1-5; 8 positions agree with TRBD1. This CDR3 region has 14 residues. Germline V gene data show CDR1 as GTSNPN and CDR2 as SVGIG (reference sequence). The V and J ends lost 2 bases and 3 bases, in that order; junction bases with no gene match: 3. CDR3 protein: CAWSKGQDNQPQHF. CDR3 sequence (DNA): TGTGCCTGGAGTAAGGGACAGGACAATCAGCCCCAGCATTTT. Together with reference TRBV30 and TRBJ1-5, the CDR3 gives the full variable domain: SQTIHQWPATLVQPVGSPLSLECTVEGTSNPNLYWYRQAAGRGLQLLFYSVGIGQISSEVPQNLSASRPQDRQFILSSKKLLLSDSGFYLCAWSKGQDNQPQHFGDGTRLSIL.

This clone was detected a few times. The gene calls are TRBV29-1 and TRBJ2-5; unclear D gene. The CDR3 runs to 11 residues. CDR1 is SQVTM and CDR2 is ANQGSEA in the germline V gene. V lost 5 bases and J lost 1, with 5 bases in between. Here the CDR3 reads CSVSSQETQYF. The CDR3 coding sequence is TGCAGCGTTAGCTCCCAAGAGACCCAGTACTTC.

This chain links TRBV5-1 with TRBJ2-1; the D gene is possibly TRBD2 (6 bases). The CDR3 length is 17 residues. Trimming removed 3 bases at V and 6 bases at J, with 22 bases between. Germline V gene lookup returns CDR1 SGHRS and CDR2 YFSETQ. This CDR3 reads CASSWSWRGGEGNEQFF. The DNA for the CDR3 is TGCGCCAGCAGCTGGTCGTGGAGAGGCGGGGAAGGCAATGAGCAGTTCTTC.

The chain is built from TRBV6-5 and TRBJ2-7; D is possibly TRBD1 (6 bases). Germline CDR1 is MNHEY and CDR2 is SVGAGI. V lost 4 bases and J 1 base, leaving 14 bases between the germline ends. The CDR3 is 15 amino acids. CDR3 loop: CASSSGTTGSYEQYF. The CDR3 coding sequence is TGTGCCAGCAGTTCTGGGACGACAGGTTCCTACGAGCAGTACTTC.

A few counts support this clone. CDR3 region: CASSQDLAGASSRQYF. The CDR3 region has the DNA TGTGCCAGCAGCCAAGATCTAGCGGGGGCTTCTAGTAGGCAGTACTTC. J is TRBJ2-5 and V is TRBV4-2, with 10 bases matching TRBD2. Trimming cost V 0 bases and J 11 bases; bases outside gene matches: 12. The CDR3 length is 16 residues. Germline V gives CDR1 LGHNA, CDR2 YNFKEQ.

This clone was counted once. The CDR3 spells CASRGTGTSPLHF. The CDR3 DNA follows: TGCGCCAGCAGAGGGACAGGGACTTCACCCCTCCACTTT. The chain is built from TRBV5-1 and TRBJ1-6, with 9 bases identical to TRBD1. V shed 5 bases, J shed 9 bases, and the junction held 3 bases outside the gene matches. CDR3 size: 13 residues. Germline values: CDR1 SGHRS, CDR2 YFSETQ.

This chain uses TRBV9 with TRBJ2-3; 11 bases map to TRBD2. The CDR3 has 15 residues. Germline V CDR1 and CDR2: SGDLS, YYNGEE. J was trimmed by 5 bases and V by 3 bases; bases with no gene match: 5. In DNA, the CDR3 is TGTGCCAGCAGCGCGACTAGCGGGGTTCTAGATACGCAGTATTTT. This translates into CASSATSGVLDTQYF.

This rearrangement joins TRBV7-9 to TRBJ1-4; TRBD1 aligns across 7 bases. The CDR3 covers 14 residues. V was clipped by 4 bases and J by 7 bases; unmatched bases: 6. Per the germline V gene, CDR1 is SEHNR and CDR2 is FQNEAQ (reference sequence). DNA for the CDR3: TGTGCCAGCAGCTCCATCGGGACAGTTGAAAAACTGTTTTTT. Translated, it gives CASSSIGTVEKLFF.

The chain links TRBV11-1 to TRBJ2-7, with 7 nucleotides matching TRBD1. The J segment lost 5 bases and the V segment lost 5 bases, leaving 3 bases of the junction unmatched. Germline V gives CDR1 SGHAT, CDR2 FQDESV (reference sequence). The CDR3 sequence is 12 residues long. CDR3 protein: CASSAGTDEQYF. CDR3 bases: TGTGCCAGCAGCGCCGGGACAGACGAGCAGTACTTC.

The chain is built from TRBV7-3 and TRBJ2-5, with D possibly TRBD2 on 6 matching bases. Germline-derived CDR1 and CDR2 are SGHTA and FQGTGA. The CDR3 loop spans 14 amino acids. Trimming left V 3 bases short and J 2 bases short, with 10 bases between. The CDR3 nucleotides read TGTGCCAGCAGCTTCGGGGGTTCTCAAGAGACCCAGTACTTC. Residues: CASSFGGSQETQYF.

CDR3 protein: CASSLFAGRGPGELFF. The CDR3 DNA reads TGTGCCAGCAGCTTATTTGCGGGCAGGGGGCCCGGGGAGCTGTTTTTT. The rearrangement uses TRBV7-6 and TRBJ2-2; 8 bases map to TRBD1. Germline CDR1 is SGHVS and CDR2 is FNYEAQ. The CDR3 has 16 amino acids. After removal of 2 bases from V and 6 bases from J, the junction contained 8 bases not matched to a gene.

J is TRBJ2-5 and V is TRBV5-1; TRBD2 matches 9 bases. CDR3 size: 14 residues. Germline V gene sequence: CDR1 SGHRS, CDR2 YFSETQ. With 0 bases clipped from V and 6 bases from J, the junction kept 3 bases outside the gene matches. The CDR3 region has the DNA TGCGCCAGCAGCTTGGGGGCGGGAGGGAAGACCCAGTACTTC. Translated, it gives CASSLGAGGKTQYF. Complete variable domain (other parts from reference TRBV5-1 and TRBJ2-5): KAGVTQTPRYLIKTRGQQVTLSCSPISGHRSVSWYQQTPGQGLQFLFEYFSETQRNKGNFPGRFSGRQFSNSRSEMNVSTLELGDSALYLCASSLGAGGKTQYFGPGTRLLVL.

Concerning this clone: Likely a read error: the CDR3 ends without its conserved phenylalanine or tryptophan. The V and J genes are TRBV14 and TRBJ1-2; possibly TRBD1 for D (5 bases). Between the trimmed V and J ends, which lost 4 bases and 0 bases, there was a span of 15 bases. The CDR3 consists of 16 residues. Germline V CDR1 and CDR2: SGHDN, FVKESK. CDR3 nucleotide sequence: TGTGCCAGCAGCCCAGCGGGACGGAACTCTAACTATGGCTACACCGTC. The encoded protein is CASSPAGRNSNYGYTV.